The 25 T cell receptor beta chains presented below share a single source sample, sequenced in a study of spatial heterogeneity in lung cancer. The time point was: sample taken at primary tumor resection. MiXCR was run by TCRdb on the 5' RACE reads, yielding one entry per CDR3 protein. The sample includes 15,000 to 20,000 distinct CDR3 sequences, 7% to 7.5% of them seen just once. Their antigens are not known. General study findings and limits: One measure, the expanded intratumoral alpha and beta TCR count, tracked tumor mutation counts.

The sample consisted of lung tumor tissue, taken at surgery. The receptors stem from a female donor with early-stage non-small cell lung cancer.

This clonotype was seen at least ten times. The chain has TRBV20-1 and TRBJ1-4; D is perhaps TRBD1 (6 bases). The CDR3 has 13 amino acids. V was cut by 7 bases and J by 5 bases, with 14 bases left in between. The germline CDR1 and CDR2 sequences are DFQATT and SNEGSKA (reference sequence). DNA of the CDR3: TGCAGTGTCTCGGACAGTCTCAATGAAAAACTGTTTTTT. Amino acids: CSVSDSLNEKLFF.

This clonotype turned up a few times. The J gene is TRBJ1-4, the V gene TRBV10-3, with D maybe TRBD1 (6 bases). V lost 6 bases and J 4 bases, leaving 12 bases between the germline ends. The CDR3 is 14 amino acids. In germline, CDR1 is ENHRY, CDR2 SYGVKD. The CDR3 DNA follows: TGTGCCATCAGGTCGGACAGTGGTAATGAAAAACTGTTTTTT. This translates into CAIRSDSGNEKLFF.

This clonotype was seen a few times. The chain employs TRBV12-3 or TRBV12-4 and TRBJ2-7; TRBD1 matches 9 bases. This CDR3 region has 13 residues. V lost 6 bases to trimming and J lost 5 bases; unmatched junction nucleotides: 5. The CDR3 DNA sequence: TGTGCCAGCAGCTTGGACAGGGGAAACGAGCAGTACTTC. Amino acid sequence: CASSLDRGNEQYF.

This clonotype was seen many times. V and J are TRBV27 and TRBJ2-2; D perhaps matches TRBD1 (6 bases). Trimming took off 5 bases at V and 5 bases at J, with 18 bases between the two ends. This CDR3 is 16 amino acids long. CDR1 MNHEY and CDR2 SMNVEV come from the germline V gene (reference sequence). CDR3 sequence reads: CASSLQTGPLTGELFF. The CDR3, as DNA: TGTGCCAGCAGTCTTCAGACAGGCCCTCTAACCGGGGAGCTGTTTTTT.

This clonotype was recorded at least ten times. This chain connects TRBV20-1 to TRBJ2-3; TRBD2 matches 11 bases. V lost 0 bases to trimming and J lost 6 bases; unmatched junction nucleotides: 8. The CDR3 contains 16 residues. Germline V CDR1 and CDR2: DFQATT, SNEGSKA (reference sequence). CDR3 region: CSARDQLAGAWDTQYF. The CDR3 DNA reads TGCAGTGCTAGAGATCAACTAGCGGGGGCCTGGGATACGCAGTATTTT.

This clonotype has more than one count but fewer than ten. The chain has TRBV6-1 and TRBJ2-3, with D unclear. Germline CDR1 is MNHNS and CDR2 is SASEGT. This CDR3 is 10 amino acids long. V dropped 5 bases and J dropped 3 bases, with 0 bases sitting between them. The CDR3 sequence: CASSTDTQYF. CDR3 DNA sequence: TGTGCCAGCAGTACAGATACGCAGTATTTT.

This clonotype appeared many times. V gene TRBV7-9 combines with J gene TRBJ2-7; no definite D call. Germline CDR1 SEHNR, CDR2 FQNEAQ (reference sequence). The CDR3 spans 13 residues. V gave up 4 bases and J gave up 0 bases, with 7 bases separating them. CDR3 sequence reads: CASSSTDSYEQYF. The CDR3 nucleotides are TGTGCCAGCAGCTCTACAGACTCCTACGAGCAGTACTTC.

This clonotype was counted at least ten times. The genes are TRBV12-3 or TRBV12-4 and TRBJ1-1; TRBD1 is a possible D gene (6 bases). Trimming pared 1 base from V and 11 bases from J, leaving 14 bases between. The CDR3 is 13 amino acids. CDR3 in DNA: TGTGCCAGCAGTTTAGGAGCAGGGGCACAGGCTTTCTTT. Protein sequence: CASSLGAGAQAFF.

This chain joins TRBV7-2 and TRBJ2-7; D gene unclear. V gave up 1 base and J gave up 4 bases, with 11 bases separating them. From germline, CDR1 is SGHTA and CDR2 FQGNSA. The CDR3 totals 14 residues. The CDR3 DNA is TGTGCCAGCAGCTTAGAAGTCGGTAATTACGAGCAGTACTTC. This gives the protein CASSLEVGNYEQYF.

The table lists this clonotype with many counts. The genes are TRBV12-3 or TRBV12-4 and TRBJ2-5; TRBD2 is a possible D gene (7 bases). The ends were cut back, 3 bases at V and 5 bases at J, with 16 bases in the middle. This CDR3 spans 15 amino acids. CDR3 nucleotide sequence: TGTGCCAGCAGTTTCGAAGGGGGGGCGGATGAGACCCAGTACTTC. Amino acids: CASSFEGGADETQYF.

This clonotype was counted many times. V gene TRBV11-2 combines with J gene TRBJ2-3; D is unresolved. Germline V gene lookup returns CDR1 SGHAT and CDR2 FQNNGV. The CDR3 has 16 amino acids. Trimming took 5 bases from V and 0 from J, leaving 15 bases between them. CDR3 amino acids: CASSPGSTTSTDTQYF. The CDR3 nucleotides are TGTGCCAGCAGCCCGGGTAGCACGACTAGCACAGATACGCAGTATTTT.

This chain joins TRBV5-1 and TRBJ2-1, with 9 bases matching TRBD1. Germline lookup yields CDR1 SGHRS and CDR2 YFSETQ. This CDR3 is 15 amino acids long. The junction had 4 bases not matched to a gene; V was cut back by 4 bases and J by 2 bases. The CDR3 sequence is CASSRGQGTYNEQFF. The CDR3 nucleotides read TGCGCCAGCAGCAGGGGACAGGGAACCTACAATGAGCAGTTCTTC.

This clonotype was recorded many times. CDR3: CSARASGGVNEQFF. In nucleotides, the CDR3 is TGCAGTGCTAGAGCTAGCGGGGGGGTTAATGAGCAGTTCTTC. The gene calls are TRBV20-1 and TRBJ2-1; 12 nucleotides match TRBD2. Germline assignment: CDR1 DFQATT and CDR2 SNEGSKA (reference sequence). V shed 1 base and J 7 bases; nucleotides not matched to a gene: 2. The CDR3 consists of 14 residues.

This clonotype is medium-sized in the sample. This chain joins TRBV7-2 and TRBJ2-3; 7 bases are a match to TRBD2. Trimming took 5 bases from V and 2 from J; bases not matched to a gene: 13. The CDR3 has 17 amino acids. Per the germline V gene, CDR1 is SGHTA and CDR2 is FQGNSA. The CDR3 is CASSRLALGLSTDTQYF. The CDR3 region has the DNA TGTGCCAGCAGCAGACTAGCACTAGGCCTCTCCACAGATACGCAGTATTTT.

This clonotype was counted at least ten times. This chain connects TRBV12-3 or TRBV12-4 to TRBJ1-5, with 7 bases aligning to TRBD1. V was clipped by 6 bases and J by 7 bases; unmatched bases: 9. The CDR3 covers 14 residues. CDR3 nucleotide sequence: TGTGCCAGCAGCCCCGACAGGGTTGGCCAGCCCCAGCATTTT. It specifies CASSPDRVGQPQHF.

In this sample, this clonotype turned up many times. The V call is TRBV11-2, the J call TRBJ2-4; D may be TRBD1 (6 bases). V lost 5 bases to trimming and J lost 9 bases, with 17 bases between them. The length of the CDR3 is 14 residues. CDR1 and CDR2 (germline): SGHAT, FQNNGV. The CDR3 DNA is TGTGCCAGCAGCGCCGTAGGGGGTAATGGCATTCAGTACTTC. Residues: CASSAVGGNGIQYF.

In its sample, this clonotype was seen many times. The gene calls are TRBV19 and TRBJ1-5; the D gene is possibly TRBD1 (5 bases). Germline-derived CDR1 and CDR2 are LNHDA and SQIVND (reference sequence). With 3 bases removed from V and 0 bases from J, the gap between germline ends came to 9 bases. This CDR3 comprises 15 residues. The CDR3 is CASSIRGHSNQPQHF. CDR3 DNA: TGTGCCAGTAGTATCCGAGGACATAGCAATCAGCCCCAGCATTTT.

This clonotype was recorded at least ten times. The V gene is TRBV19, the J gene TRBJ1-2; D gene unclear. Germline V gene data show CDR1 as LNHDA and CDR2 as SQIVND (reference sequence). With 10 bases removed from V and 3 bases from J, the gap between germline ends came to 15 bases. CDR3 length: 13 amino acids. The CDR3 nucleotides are TGTGCCACCAGAGGATGGTCGGACTATGGCTACACCTTC. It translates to CATRGWSDYGYTF.

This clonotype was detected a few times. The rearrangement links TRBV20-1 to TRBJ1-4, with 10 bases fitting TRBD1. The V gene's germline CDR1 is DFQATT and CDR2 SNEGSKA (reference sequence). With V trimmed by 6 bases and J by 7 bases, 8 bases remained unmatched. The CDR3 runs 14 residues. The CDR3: CSAAFGTGAEKLFF. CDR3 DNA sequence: TGCAGTGCCGCCTTCGGGACAGGGGCTGAAAAACTGTTTTTT.

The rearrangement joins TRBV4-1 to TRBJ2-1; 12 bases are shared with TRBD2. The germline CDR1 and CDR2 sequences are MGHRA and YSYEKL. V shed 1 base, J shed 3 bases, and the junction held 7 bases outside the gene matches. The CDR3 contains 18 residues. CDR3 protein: CASSQGLAGGPNYNEQFF. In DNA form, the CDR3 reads TGCGCCAGCAGCCAAGGGCTAGCGGGGGGGCCTAACTACAATGAGCAGTTCTTC.

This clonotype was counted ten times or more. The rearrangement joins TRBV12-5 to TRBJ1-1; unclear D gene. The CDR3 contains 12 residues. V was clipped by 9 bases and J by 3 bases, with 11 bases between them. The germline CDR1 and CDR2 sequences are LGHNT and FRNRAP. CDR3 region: CASSSKDTEAFF. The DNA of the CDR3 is TGTGCTAGCTCCTCTAAGGACACTGAAGCTTTCTTT. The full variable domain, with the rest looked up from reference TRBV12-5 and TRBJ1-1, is DARVTQTPRHKVTEMGQEVTMRCQPILGHNTVFWYRQTMMQGLELLAYFRNRAPLDDSGMPKDRFSAEMPDATLATLKIQPSEPRDSAVYFCASSSKDTEAFFGQGTRLTVV.

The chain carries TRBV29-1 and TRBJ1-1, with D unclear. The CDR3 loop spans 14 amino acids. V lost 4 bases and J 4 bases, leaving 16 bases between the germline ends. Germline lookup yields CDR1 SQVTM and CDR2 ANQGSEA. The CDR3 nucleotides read TGCAGCGTTGGGTTTGGCGGCGTTTTCACTGAAGCTTTCTTT. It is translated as CSVGFGGVFTEAFF.

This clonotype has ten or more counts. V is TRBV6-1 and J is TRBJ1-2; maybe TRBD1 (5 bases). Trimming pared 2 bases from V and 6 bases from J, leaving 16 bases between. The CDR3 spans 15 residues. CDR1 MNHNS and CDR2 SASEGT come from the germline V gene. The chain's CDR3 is CASSEPRGRENGYTF. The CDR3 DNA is TGTGCCAGCAGTGAACCCCGGGGGAGGGAGAATGGCTACACCTTC.

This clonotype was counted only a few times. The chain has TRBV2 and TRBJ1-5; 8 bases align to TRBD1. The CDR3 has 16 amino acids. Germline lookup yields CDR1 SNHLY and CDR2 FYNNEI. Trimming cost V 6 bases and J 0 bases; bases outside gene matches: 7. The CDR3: CASSRDRTYSNQPQHF. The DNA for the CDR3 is TGTGCCAGCAGCCGGGACAGGACGTATAGCAATCAGCCCCAGCATTTT.

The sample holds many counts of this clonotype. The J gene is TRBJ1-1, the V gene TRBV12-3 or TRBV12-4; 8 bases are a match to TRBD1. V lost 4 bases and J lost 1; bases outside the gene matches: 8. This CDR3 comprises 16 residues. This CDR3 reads CASSSPGGSGNTEAFF. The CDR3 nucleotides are TGTGCCAGCAGTTCCCCAGGGGGCAGCGGGAACACTGAAGCTTTCTTT.